Listed here are 10 T cell receptor beta chains from one sample, sequenced in a study of T cells in Graves' hyperthyroidism and ophthalmopathy. Regions amplified from RNA transcripts were the TCR beta CDR3 regions. HTBI primers were the set used in a first-round RT-PCR of the TCR CDR3. TCRdb called the multiplex PCR reads again in MiXCR, with one record for every CDR3 protein. The sample has 500,000 to 600,000 distinct CDR3 sequences, just under 20% seen once. Sequenced sample: blood. Every receptor here comes from a man in his forties with Graves' ophthalmopathy.

This clonotype was counted at least ten times. The chain combines TRBV30 with TRBJ1-3; D remains unclear. V was pared by 0 bases and J by 4 bases, with 7 bases between. Germline-derived CDR1 and CDR2 are GTSNPN and SVGIG (reference sequence). CDR3 size: 13 residues. The CDR3 coding sequence is TGTGCCTGGAGTGTACCCCCCGGAAACACCATATATTTT. Translating gives CAWSVPPGNTIYF.

V gene TRBV28 combines with J gene TRBJ2-2, with 11 positions matching TRBD2. Trimming took 6 bases from V and 5 from J; bases not matched to a gene: 8. Germline values: CDR1 MDHEN, CDR2 SYDVKM. The CDR3 sequence is 16 residues long. As DNA, the CDR3 is TGTGCCAGCAGACCACTAGCGGGGGAACTAACCGGGGAGCTGTTTTTT. It encodes CASRPLAGELTGELFF.

This clonotype was seen only a few times. The rearrangement uses TRBV7-3 and TRBJ2-1, with D possibly being TRBD2 (6 bases). V lost 5 bases to trimming and J lost 9 bases, with 14 bases between them. The CDR3 has 13 residues. Germline V lookup: CDR1 SGHTA, CDR2 FQGTGA. CDR3 DNA sequence: TGTGCCAGCAGCGGGGGGTTAAGGGGTGAGCAGTTCTTC. This translates into CASSGGLRGEQFF.

This clonotype was seen only a few times. CDR3 residues: CASSHGATYNEQFF. CDR3 DNA sequence: TGTGCCAGCAGCCACGGGGCTACCTACAATGAGCAGTTCTTC. The rearrangement joins TRBV5-8 to TRBJ2-1; D tentatively reads TRBD1 or TRBD2 (5 bases each). This CDR3 contains 14 residues. The V end lost 4 bases, the J end lost 2 bases, and 10 bases lay between the germline ends. Germline CDR1 SGHTS, CDR2 YDEGEE.

The sample holds a few counts of this clonotype. The chain has TRBV4-2 and TRBJ2-7; 7 nucleotides align to TRBD1. CDR3 size: 12 residues. Losses at the gene ends were 10 bases for V and 5 bases for J; bases not matched to a gene: 8. Germline V CDR1 and CDR2: LGHNA, YNFKEQ. CDR3 nucleotide sequence: TGTGCCACCGGGACAGCGATGGACGAGCAGTACTTC. Translation: CATGTAMDEQYF.

The chain recombines TRBV7-9 with TRBJ1-2; D possibly corresponds to TRBD1 (5 bases). The V gene's germline CDR1 is SEHNR and CDR2 FQNEAQ (reference sequence). The length of the CDR3 is 17 residues. Trimming took off 5 bases at V and 7 bases at J, with 26 bases between the two ends. CDR3 bases: TGTGCCAGCAGCCTTGGGAACCCCGCGCGTCCGAGGGGTGGCTACACCTTC. This encodes CASSLGNPARPRGGYTF.

This clonotype has just a few counts. The CDR3 nucleotides read TGTGCCAGCAGCCCCCCATCGTTTTTAGGGGACACCGGGGAGCTGTTTTTT. It codes for CASSPPSFLGDTGELFF. The chain couples TRBV6-1 to TRBJ2-2, with D perhaps TRBD1 (5 bases). The CDR3 length is 17 residues. The germline V and J ends were trimmed by 6 bases and 3 bases, with 20 bases remaining between them. Germline V CDR1 and CDR2: MNHNS, SASEGT.

The chain joins TRBV25-1 to TRBJ2-2; 10 nucleotides match TRBD1. CDR3 size: 15 residues. V was pared by 3 bases and J by 4 bases, with 2 bases of the junction left unmatched. CDR1 and CDR2 from the germline V gene are MGHDK and SYGVNS. The DNA for the CDR3 is TGTGCCAGCAGTGAGACAGGGGGCCCCACCGGGGAGCTGTTTTTT. This codes for CASSETGGPTGELFF.

This clonotype appeared a few times. The CDR3 reads CSARSGGRAPDTQYF. Written as DNA, the CDR3 is TGCAGTGCTAGATCCGGGGGTCGGGCCCCAGATACGCAGTATTTT. This sequence joins TRBV20-1 and TRBJ2-3; the D gene is possibly TRBD2 (6 bases). The ends were cut back, 2 bases at V and 4 bases at J, with 16 bases in the middle. The CDR3 has 15 residues. Germline-derived CDR1 and CDR2 are DFQATT and SNEGSKA (reference sequence).

Ten or more counts support this clonotype. The V call is TRBV2, the J call TRBJ2-1; perhaps D is TRBD1 or TRBD2 (5 bases each). The CDR3 is 15 residues long. Trimming took 6 bases from V and 4 from J, leaving 16 bases between them. The V gene's germline CDR1 is SNHLY and CDR2 FYNNEI. CDR3 nucleotide sequence: TGTGCCAGCAGATCAGGGTGGGACGGATACAATGAGCAGTTCTTC. Translated, it gives CASRSGWDGYNEQFF. The full variable domain, completed using reference TRBV2 and TRBJ2-1, is EPEVTQTPSHQVTQMGQEVILRCVPISNHLYFYWYRQILGQKVEFLVSFYNNEISEKSEIFDDQFSVERPDGSNFTLKIRSTKLEDSAMYFCASRSGWDGYNEQFFGPGTRLTVL.